The sequence of this T cell receptor beta chain was determined in a study of CD8 T cells in Susac syndrome. General study findings and limits: The authors acknowledged that the study's TCR sequencing and HLA analysis involved relatively few individuals.

Comment on this clonotype: Its antigen is still unknown.

The multiple sclerosis control cohort comprised treatment-naive individuals presenting with stable or active relapsing-remitting disease. While CD8+ and CD4+ T cells were isolated negatively, TEMRA cells were enriched by FACS. Random-hexamer reverse transcription was applied to roughly 0.5 to 1 ug RNA. The CDR3 of TCR beta was amplified by immunoSEQ multiplex PCR across 54 Vbeta and 13 Jbeta. TCRdb independently ran MiXCR on the immunoSEQ multiplex PCR reads; one entry per CDR3 protein. The sample holds tens of thousands of distinct CDR3 sequences, approximately 95% seen once. Germline V gene sequence: CDR1 MNHEY, CDR2 SMNVEV (reference sequence). The ends lost 1 base at V and 7 bases at J; junction bases unmatched: 3. There are 14 residues in the CDR3.

The V gene is TRBV27, the J gene TRBJ2-2; 7 positions match TRBD1. This receptor was obtained from a human donor with multiple sclerosis. Sample: CD8+ T cells from PBMCs. CDR3 protein: CASSLYRGIGELFF. CDR3 coding DNA: TGTGCCAGCAGTTTATACAGGGGAATCGGGGAGCTGTTTTTT.